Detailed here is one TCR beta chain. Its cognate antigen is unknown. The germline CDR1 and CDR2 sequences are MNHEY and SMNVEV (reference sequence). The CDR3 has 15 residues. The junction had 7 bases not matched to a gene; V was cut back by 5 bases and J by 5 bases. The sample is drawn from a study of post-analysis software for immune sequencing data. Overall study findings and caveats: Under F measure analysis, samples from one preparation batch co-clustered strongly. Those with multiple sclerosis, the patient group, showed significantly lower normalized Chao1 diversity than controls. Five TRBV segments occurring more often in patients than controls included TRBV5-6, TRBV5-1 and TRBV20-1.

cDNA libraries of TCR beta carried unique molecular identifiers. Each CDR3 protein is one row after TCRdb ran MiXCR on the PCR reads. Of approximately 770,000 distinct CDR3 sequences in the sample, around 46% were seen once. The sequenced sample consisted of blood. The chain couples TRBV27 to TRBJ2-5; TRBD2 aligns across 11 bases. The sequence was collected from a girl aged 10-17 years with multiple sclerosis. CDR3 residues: CASSTYSGRVETQYF. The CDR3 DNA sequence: TGTGCCAGCAGTACCTATAGCGGGAGGGTGGAGACCCAGTACTTC.